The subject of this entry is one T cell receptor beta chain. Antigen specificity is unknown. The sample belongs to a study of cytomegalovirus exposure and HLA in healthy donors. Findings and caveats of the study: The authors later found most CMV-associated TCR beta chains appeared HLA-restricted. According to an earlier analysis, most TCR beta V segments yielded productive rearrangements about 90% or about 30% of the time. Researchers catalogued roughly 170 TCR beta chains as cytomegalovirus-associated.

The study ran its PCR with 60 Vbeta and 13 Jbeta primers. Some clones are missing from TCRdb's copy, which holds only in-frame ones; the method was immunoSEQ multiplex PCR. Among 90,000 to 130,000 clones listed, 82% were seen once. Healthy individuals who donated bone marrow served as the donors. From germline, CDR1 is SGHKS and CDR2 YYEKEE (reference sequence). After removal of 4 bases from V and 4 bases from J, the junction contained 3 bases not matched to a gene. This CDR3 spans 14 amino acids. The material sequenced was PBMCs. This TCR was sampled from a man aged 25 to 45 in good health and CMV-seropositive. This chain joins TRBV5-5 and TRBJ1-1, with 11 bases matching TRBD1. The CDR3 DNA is TGTGCCAGCAGCCCGGGACAGGGGGGCACTGAAGCTTTCTTT. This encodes CASSPGQGGTEAFF.